This passage covers 10 T cell receptor beta chains from one sample sequenced in a study of beta chain features in type 1 diabetes. Antigens for these TCRs are unknown. Reverse transcription of all isolated RNA meant that expressed TCRB transcripts were sequenced. Repertoires were generated with immunoSEQ multiplex PCR, while TCRdb's copy carries only in-frame clones and drops some. The repertoire has 200,000 to 250,000 clones, about 14% of them found once; the top ten carry almost 0.02%. The study's findings and limits: People with Type 1 diabetes carried modestly yet significantly shorter TCRB CDR3s in all four CD4+ subsets.

The sequenced material came from naive CD4+ T cells from blood. These receptors all stem from a man younger than 45 with type 1 diabetes.

In this sample, this clone turned up a few times. The chain joins TRBV4-1 to TRBJ1-1, with a possible D match to TRBD1 (5 bases). Germline CDR1 is MGHRA and CDR2 is YSYEKL. Trimming stripped 0 bases from V and 6 bases from J, with 8 bases between. CDR3 size: 13 residues. The CDR3 region is CASSQDGRAEAFF. The CDR3 nucleotides read TGCGCCAGCAGCCAAGACGGCAGGGCTGAAGCTTTCTTT.

J is TRBJ1-4 and V is TRBV2; D possibly corresponds to TRBD1 (5 bases). The CDR3 has 14 residues. Trimming took 1 base from V and 7 from J, leaving 10 bases between them. The germline CDR1 and CDR2 sequences are SNHLY and FYNNEI. CDR3 coding DNA: TGTGCCAGCAGTGAAGGACAGAACCGTGAAAAACTGTTTTTT. Protein product: CASSEGQNREKLFF.

This chain links TRBV5-6 with TRBJ2-7, with 11 bases fitting TRBD1. The CDR3 runs to 15 residues. V trimming: 5 bases; J trimming: 3 bases; junction bases outside the gene matches: 7. CDR1 and CDR2 from the germline V gene are SGHDT and YYEEEE. In DNA form, the CDR3 reads TGTGCCAGCAGTCCAACCGGGACAGGGGGCTACGAGCAGTACTTC. Translated, it gives CASSPTGTGGYEQYF.

This clone turned up a few times. The chain joins TRBV29-1 to TRBJ1-2; no firm D call. V lost 4 bases and J lost 5, with 11 bases in between. From germline, CDR1 is SQVTM and CDR2 ANQGSEA. The CDR3 contains 12 residues. CDR3 region: CSVAAADYGYTF. The CDR3, as DNA: TGCAGCGTTGCGGCGGCGGATTATGGCTACACCTTC. The variable domain in full, with the rest retrieved from reference TRBV29-1 and TRBJ1-2, is SAVISQKPSRDICQRGTSLTIQCQVDSQVTMMFWYRQQPGQSLTLIATANQGSEATYESGFVIDKFPISRPNLTFSTLTVSNMSPEDSSIYLCSVAAADYGYTFGSGTRLTVV.

Regarding this clone: The junction and the germline gene differ at one end; a read error may be behind it. The rearrangement joins TRBV4-2 to TRBJ1-1; D is unclear. From germline, CDR1 is LGHNA and CDR2 YNFKEQ. CDR3 length equals 11 residues. The CDR3: CASSQDSMTTF. The CDR3 nucleotides read TGTGCCAGCAGCCAAGACTCAATGACTACTTTT.

V and J are TRBV18 and TRBJ2-7; 7 bases are a match to TRBD2. The CDR3 runs to 16 residues. The junction had 15 bases not matched to a gene; V was cut back by 3 bases and J by 7 bases. From germline, CDR1 is KGHSH and CDR2 LQKENI. CDR3: CASSPFLGRAAGEQYF. Written as DNA, the CDR3 is TGTGCCAGCTCACCCTTTTTGGGGAGAGCAGCGGGGGAGCAGTACTTC. Variable domain in full (rest from reference TRBV18 and TRBJ2-7): NAGVMQNPRHLVRRRGQEARLRCSPMKGHSHVYWYRQLPEEGLKFMVYLQKENIIDESGMPKERFSAEFPKEGPSILRIQQVVRGDSAAYFCASSPFLGRAAGEQYFGPGTRLTVT.

The chain joins TRBV5-1 to TRBJ2-5; possible D gene TRBD2, 5 bases. Germline values: CDR1 SGHRS, CDR2 YFSETQ. V lost 4 bases, J lost 5 bases, and 9 bases lay in between. This CDR3 has 12 residues. The chain's CDR3 is CASSPSGETQYF. CDR3 DNA sequence: TGCGCCAGCAGCCCCTCGGGGGAGACCCAGTACTTC.

This sequence joins TRBV7-9 and TRBJ2-7; D is possibly TRBD2 (6 bases). Germline CDR1 is SEHNR and CDR2 is FQNEAQ (reference sequence). There are 12 residues in the CDR3. V was clipped by 2 bases and J by 6 bases, with 8 bases between them. Written as DNA, the CDR3 is TGTGCCAGCAGCTTACTCGGGGGCGAGCAGTACTTC. This sequence encodes CASSLLGGEQYF. The full variable domain, completed using reference TRBV7-9 and TRBJ2-7, is DTGVSQNPRHKITKRGQNVTFRCDPISEHNRLYWYRQTLGQGPEFLTYFQNEAQLEKSRLLSDRFSAERPKGSFSTLEIQRTEQGDSAMYLCASSLLGGEQYFGPGTRLTVT.

There are a few counts of this clone. The chain uses TRBV7-2 and TRBJ2-7, with 7 bases that match TRBD1. V was pared by 3 bases and J by 5 bases, with 10 bases of the junction left unmatched. CDR3 size: 15 residues. Germline V gives CDR1 SGHTA, CDR2 FQGNSA. CDR3 in amino acids: CASSFGGQGVHEQYF. CDR3 bases: TGTGCCAGCAGCTTTGGGGGCCAGGGGGTCCACGAGCAGTACTTC.

The genes are TRBV27 and TRBJ2-2, with 7 bases matching TRBD2. There are 14 residues in the CDR3. CDR1 is MNHEY and CDR2 is SMNVEV in the germline V gene (reference sequence). The trim removed 6 bases at V and 4 bases at J, leaving 5 bases unmatched. CDR3: CASSSGALTGELFF. The CDR3 nucleotides read TGTGCCAGCAGCAGCGGGGCCCTCACCGGGGAGCTGTTTTTT.